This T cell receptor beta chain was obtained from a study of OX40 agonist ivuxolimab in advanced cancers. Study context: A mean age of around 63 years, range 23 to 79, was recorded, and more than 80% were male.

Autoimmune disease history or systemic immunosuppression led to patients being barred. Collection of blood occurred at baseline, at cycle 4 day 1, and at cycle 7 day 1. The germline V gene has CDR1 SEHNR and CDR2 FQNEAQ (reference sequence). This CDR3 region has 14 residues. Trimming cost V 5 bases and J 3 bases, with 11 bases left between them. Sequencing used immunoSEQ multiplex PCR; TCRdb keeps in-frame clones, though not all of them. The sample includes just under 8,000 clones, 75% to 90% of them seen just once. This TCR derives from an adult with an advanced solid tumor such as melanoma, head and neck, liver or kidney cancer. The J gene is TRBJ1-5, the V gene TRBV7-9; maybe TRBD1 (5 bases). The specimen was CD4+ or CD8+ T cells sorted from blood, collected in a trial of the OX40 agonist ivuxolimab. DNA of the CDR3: TGTGCCAGCAGCCATCCTGGGGCCAATCAGCCCCAGCATTTT. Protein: CASSHPGANQPQHF.